This TCR beta chain stems from a study of shared clonotypes between healthy human individuals. V was cut by 1 base and J by 5 bases, with 20 bases left in between. The CDR3 sequence is 18 residues long. The germline CDR1 and CDR2 sequences are MDHEN and SYDVKM. The input for sorted-subset replicate PCRs was around 0.2 ug DNA, 25,000 to 30,000 T cell genomes. This table comes from immunoSEQ multiplex PCR, and its TCRdb copy is limited to in-frame clones, with some not included. This table has some 2.1 million clones, around 93% appearing once. Notes on the study in general: Memory subsets had estimated richness that was generally smaller than that of naive subsets.

As concerns this clone: Its antigen is not identified.

Selected positively for CCR7 and CD45RO-negative, naive CD8 cells excluded terminally differentiated effector memory CD45RA+ cells. Adults of Caucasian background living in Nashville, Tennessee made up all donors. The source material was naive CD8+ T cells from PBMCs. The clonotype comes from a man younger than 30 in good health. Some clones in this sample may be carry-over from other donors' samples. The V call is TRBV28, the J call TRBJ1-4, with D tentatively TRBD1 (5 bases). For the CDR3, the DNA is TGTGCCAGCAGTTTATATACCCCCCGGAGGGGTAAAAATGAAAAACTGTTTTTT. This sequence encodes CASSLYTPRRGKNEKLFF.